This T cell receptor beta chain originates from a study of Ad26.COV2.S vaccination and SARS-CoV-2 variants. Points from the study as a whole: Recipients given vaccine exceeded placebo recipients in spike-specific TCR breadth.

Treatment indicated: around 19 received Ad26.COV2.S at low or high dose, single or two shots; about 5 received placebo; per-sample allocation not given. The samples were gathered on day 63 after the first injection of vaccine or placebo. The protocol was immunoSEQ multiplex PCR, while the TCRdb copy is restricted to in-frame clones and leaves out a portion. There are about 350,000 clones in the sample; 75% to 90% occur only once, and around 10% lies in the top ten. Only one count was recorded for this clone. Its target is not known. Trimming removed 8 bases from V and 4 bases from J, with 14 bases in between. CDR1 and CDR2 (germline): MNHNS, SASEGT. The CDR3 extends over 13 amino acids.

This TCR was recovered from a person aged 18-60 years who received the Ad26.COV2.S COVID-19 vaccine or a placebo. This chain joins TRBV6-1 and TRBJ1-1; D gene ambiguous. Sequenced material: peripheral blood, taken in a trial of Ad26.COV2.S vaccine versus placebo. The CDR3: CASPRAEGTEAFF. The CDR3 DNA reads TGTGCCAGCCCGAGGGCGGAGGGCACTGAAGCTTTCTTT.